This T cell receptor (beta chain) was documented in a study of T cells in Graves' hyperthyroidism and ophthalmopathy. Hyperthyroidism of Graves' type that showed no ophthalmopathy progression within 18 months was stable. TCR beta CDR3 regions were amplified from RNA transcripts. Using the HTBI primer set, a first-round RT-PCR was run on the TCR CDR3. Each CDR3 protein gets one entry after TCRdb re-called the multiplex PCR reads with MiXCR. Altogether some 180,000 distinct CDR3 sequences are present, about 18% being singletons, with the ten largest covering 25% to 35%. The sample comprised blood. The receptor's source is a woman aged 50 to 60 with Graves' hyperthyroidism.

CDR3 sequence: CASSYRQGVSPLHF. In DNA form, the CDR3 reads TGTGCCAGCAGTTACCGACAGGGCGTTTCACCCCTCCACTTT. V usage is TRBV6-9 and J usage is TRBJ1-6, with TRBD1 matching 7 bases. The CDR3 consists of 14 residues. The junction had 5 bases not matched to a gene; V was cut back by 3 bases and J by 9 bases. Germline assignment: CDR1 MNHGY and CDR2 SVAAGI.